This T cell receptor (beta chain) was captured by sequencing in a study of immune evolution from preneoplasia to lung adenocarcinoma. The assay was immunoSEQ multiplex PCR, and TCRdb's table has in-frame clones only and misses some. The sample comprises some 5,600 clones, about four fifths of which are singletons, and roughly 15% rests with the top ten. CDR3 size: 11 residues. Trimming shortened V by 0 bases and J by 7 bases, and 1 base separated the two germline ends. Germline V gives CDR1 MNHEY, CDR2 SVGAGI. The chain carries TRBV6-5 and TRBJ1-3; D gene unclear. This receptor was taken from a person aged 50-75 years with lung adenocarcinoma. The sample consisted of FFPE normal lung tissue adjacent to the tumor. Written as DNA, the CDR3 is TGTGCCAGCAGTTACTCTAACACCATATATTTT. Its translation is CASSYSNTIYF.